The TCR beta chain described here comes from a study of T cells in Graves' hyperthyroidism and ophthalmopathy. The CDR3 regions of TCR beta were amplified from RNA transcripts. Primed by the HTBI set, a first-round RT-PCR was run on the TCR CDR3. TCRdb passed the multiplex PCR reads through MiXCR, listing each CDR3 protein once. Of a few hundred thousand distinct CDR3 sequences in the sample, less than 25% were seen once. Material for sequencing was blood. The clonotype was recovered from a man between 18 and 35 years old with Graves' hyperthyroidism.

CDR3 in DNA: TGTGCCACCGGTTTCGCCGGGACGATCTATGGCTACACCTTC. The encoded protein is CATGFAGTIYGYTF. V gene TRBV27 combines with J gene TRBJ1-2; D might be TRBD1 (5 bases). V lost 10 bases and J 4 bases, leaving 19 bases between the germline ends. CDR3 size: 14 residues. CDR1 and CDR2 from the germline V gene are MNHEY and SMNVEV (reference sequence).